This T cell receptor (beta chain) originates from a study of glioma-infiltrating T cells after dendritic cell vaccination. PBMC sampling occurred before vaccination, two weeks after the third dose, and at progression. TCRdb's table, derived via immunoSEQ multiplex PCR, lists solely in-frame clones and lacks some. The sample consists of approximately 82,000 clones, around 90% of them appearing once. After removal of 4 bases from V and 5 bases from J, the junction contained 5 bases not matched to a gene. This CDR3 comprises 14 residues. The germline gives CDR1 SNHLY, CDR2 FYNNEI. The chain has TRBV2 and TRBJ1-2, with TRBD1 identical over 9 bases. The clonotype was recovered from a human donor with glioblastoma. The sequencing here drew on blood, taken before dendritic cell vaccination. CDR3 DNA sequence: TGTGCCAGCAGTGGGGACGGGACAGGGTATGGCTACACCTTC. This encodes CASSGDGTGYGYTF. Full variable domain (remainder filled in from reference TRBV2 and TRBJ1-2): EPEVTQTPSHQVTQMGQEVILRCVPISNHLYFYWYRQILGQKVEFLVSFYNNEISEKSEIFDDQFSVERPDGSNFTLKIRSTKLEDSAMYFCASSGDGTGYGYTFGSGTRLTVV.